Each of the 11 T cell receptor beta chains below was sequenced from the same sample in a study of control samples from healthy donors and cancer patients. Profiling relied on immunoSEQ multiplex PCR, and the TCRdb table lists in-frame clones only, not all of them. The repertoire includes 150,000 to 200,000 clones, around 90% of them detected once, and around 1.6% sits in the top ten. Sample: blood. The receptors were sampled from a man in his late teens or twenties in good health.

V usage is TRBV5-1 and J usage is TRBJ2-2; TRBD2 agrees at 10 bases. This CDR3 spans 15 amino acids. Germline trimming cut 2 bases from V and 3 bases from J; bases unmatched to any gene: 1. Germline loops: CDR1 SGHRS, CDR2 YFSETQ. The CDR3 loop is CASSFLAGDTGELFF. The CDR3 DNA is TGCGCCAGCAGCTTTCTAGCGGGAGACACCGGGGAGCTGTTTTTT.

The rearrangement uses TRBV28 and TRBJ2-3, with D unresolved. CDR1 is MDHEN and CDR2 is SYDVKM in the germline V gene. The CDR3 contains 14 residues. Trimming removed 6 bases from V and 2 bases from J, with 12 bases in between. Here the CDR3 reads CASRSPRVTDTQYF. The CDR3 nucleotides read TGTGCCAGCAGGTCCCCCCGGGTCACAGATACGCAGTATTTT.

V and J are TRBV6-5 and TRBJ2-2, with D unclear. The V end lost 5 bases, the J end lost 6 bases, and 7 bases lay between the germline ends. CDR1 is MNHEY and CDR2 is SVGAGI in the germline V gene. The CDR3 spans 12 residues. The CDR3 nucleotides read TGTGCCAGCAGTAGAAGGCCCGGGGAGCTGTTTTTT. Protein product: CASSRRPGELFF.

The rearrangement links TRBV29-1 to TRBJ1-3; D call uncertain. Germline assignment: CDR1 SQVTM and CDR2 ANQGSEA. The V and J ends lost 2 bases and 0 bases respectively, with 5 bases between them. The CDR3 is made up of 13 amino acids. CDR3 protein: CSVEWDSGNTIYF. CDR3 coding DNA: TGCAGCGTTGAATGGGACTCTGGAAACACCATATATTTT. The full variable domain, completed using reference TRBV29-1 and TRBJ1-3, is SAVISQKPSRDICQRGTSLTIQCQVDSQVTMMFWYRQQPGQSLTLIATANQGSEATYESGFVIDKFPISRPNLTFSTLTVSNMSPEDSSIYLCSVEWDSGNTIYFGEGSWLTVV.

V is TRBV5-1 and J is TRBJ2-5, with TRBD1 matching over 10 bases. The V gene end was trimmed by 2 bases and the J gene end by 3 bases; junction bases not matched to a gene: 4. This CDR3 is 15 amino acids long. Germline-derived CDR1 and CDR2 are SGHRS and YFSETQ. CDR3 coding DNA: TGCGCCAGCAGCTTAGGGACAGGGGCGGAAGAGACCCAGTACTTC. Amino acid sequence: CASSLGTGAEETQYF.

J is TRBJ2-5 and V is TRBV9, with 8 bases identical to TRBD1. The CDR3 covers 14 residues. V was pared by 4 bases and J by 5 bases, with 7 bases of the junction left unmatched. Germline V lookup: CDR1 SGDLS, CDR2 YYNGEE. The CDR3 reads CASSPGRGLETQYF. CDR3 in DNA: TGTGCCAGCAGCCCCGGCAGGGGGCTTGAGACCCAGTACTTC.

This chain uses TRBV19 with TRBJ2-3, with D unresolved. The germline V gene encodes CDR1 LNHDA and CDR2 SQIVND (reference sequence). With 0 bases removed from V and 4 bases from J, the gap between germline ends came to 14 bases. This CDR3 spans 16 amino acids. Here the CDR3 DNA reads TGTGCCAGTAGTATAGAAATCGGAAGTTCCTCAGATACGCAGTATTTT. As protein: CASSIEIGSSSDTQYF.

This clone appeared once. V gene TRBV10-3 combines with J gene TRBJ2-7; D may be TRBD1 (7 bases). From germline, CDR1 is ENHRY and CDR2 SYGVKD. The CDR3 covers 16 residues. With 2 bases removed from V and 4 bases from J, the gap between germline ends came to 18 bases. This CDR3 reads CAISEPRAGGFYEQYF. The CDR3 bases are TGTGCCATCAGTGAGCCGAGGGCAGGGGGGTTTTACGAGCAGTACTTC.

The genes are TRBV6-6 and TRBJ2-3, with TRBD1 identical over 8 bases. The CDR3 loop spans 15 amino acids. Looked up from germline, CDR1 is MNHNY and CDR2 is SVGAGI (reference sequence). V was clipped by 4 bases and J by 9 bases; unmatched bases: 12. DNA of the CDR3: TGTGCCAGCAGTTTGGGGGCTTCGACAGGGGAAACGCAGTATTTT. Its protein is CASSLGASTGETQYF.

This chain uses TRBV9 with TRBJ2-3; the match to TRBD1 covers 7 bases. V shed 0 bases and J 4 bases; nucleotides not matched to a gene: 5. This CDR3 comprises 15 residues. In germline, CDR1 is SGDLS, CDR2 YYNGEE. For the CDR3, the DNA is TGTGCCAGCAGCGTAGACAGGGGAGAGGCAGATACGCAGTATTTT. It codes for CASSVDRGEADTQYF.

The V and J genes are TRBV6-5 and TRBJ2-3; D is undetermined. Germline V gene data show CDR1 as MNHEY and CDR2 as SVGAGI. The CDR3 spans 15 residues. Trimming removed 0 bases from V and 0 bases from J, with 7 bases in between. CDR3 protein: CASSYSTFSTDTQYF. The DNA for the CDR3 is TGTGCCAGCAGTTACTCGACATTTAGCACAGATACGCAGTATTTT.